What follows are 9 T cell receptor beta chains derived from one specimen sequenced in a study of neoadjuvant anti-PD-1 for oral cavity cancer. The assay was immunoSEQ multiplex PCR, and TCRdb's table has in-frame clones only and misses some. This sample has about 9,300 clones; about 68% occur once, and the top ten carry 7.5% to 9%. The specimen was tumor tissue, collected before nivolumab (anti-PD-1) treatment. These receptors all come from a person between 40 and 80 years old with oral cavity squamous cell carcinoma.

This clone was counted a few times. The chain uses TRBV18 and TRBJ2-2; 12 bases are a match to TRBD2. Germline V gives CDR1 KGHSH, CDR2 LQKENI. This CDR3 is built from 18 residues. Trimming took 3 bases from V and 4 from J; bases not matched to a gene: 9. The CDR3 loop reads CASSPAASGGATTGELFF. CDR3 in DNA: TGTGCCAGCTCACCGGCGGCTAGCGGGGGGGCGACCACCGGGGAGCTGTTTTTT.

The V gene is TRBV2, the J gene TRBJ2-1; 13 bases fit TRBD2. The CDR3 length is 15 residues. Germline trimming cut 10 bases from V and 10 bases from J; bases unmatched to any gene: 13. CDR1 is SNHLY, CDR2 FYNNEI, per germline. This CDR3 reads CANEAGTSGMGEQFF. The DNA of the CDR3 is TGTGCCAACGAAGCCGGGACTAGCGGGATGGGGGAGCAGTTCTTC.

V usage is TRBV7-9 and J usage is TRBJ1-2; D possibly corresponds to TRBD1 (5 bases). Germline V gives CDR1 SEHNR, CDR2 FQNEAQ (reference sequence). This CDR3 region has 15 residues. The V gene lost 1 base and the J gene lost 5 bases, with 14 bases spanning the gap. The CDR3 region is CASSLVTDKGYGYTF. CDR3 nucleotide sequence: TGTGCCAGCAGCTTAGTCACAGATAAGGGGTATGGCTACACCTTC.

This clone was observed a few times. V usage is TRBV29-1 and J usage is TRBJ2-7; D is perhaps TRBD1 (6 bases). Germline CDR1 and CDR2: SQVTM and ANQGSEA. This CDR3 region has 12 residues. The V and J ends lost 2 bases and 5 bases respectively, with 10 bases between them. CDR3 sequence: CSVERGLHEQYF. Written as DNA, the CDR3 is TGCAGCGTTGAAAGGGGGTTGCACGAGCAGTACTTC.

This clone appeared a few times. The chain joins TRBV27 to TRBJ2-7; no firm D call. The CDR3 is 13 residues long. V lost 5 bases and J lost 2, with 10 bases in between. Germline CDR1 and CDR2: MNHEY and SMNVEV (reference sequence). The CDR3 bases are TGTGCCAGCAGTCCCGCCCGGGCCTACGAGCAGTACTTC. As protein: CASSPARAYEQYF.

Note on this clone: Different DNA sequences within this sample yield the same CDR3. The rearrangement uses TRBV29-1 and TRBJ1-1; 9 bases align to TRBD1. The junction had 3 bases not matched to a gene; V was cut back by 6 bases and J by 1 base. CDR1 is SQVTM, CDR2 ANQGSEA, per germline. The CDR3 length is 13 residues. The CDR3 DNA follows: TGCAGCGTAAAGACAGGGGGGAACACTGAAGCTTTCTTT. The encoded protein is CSVKTGGNTEAFF.

This clone was observed a few times. The chain has TRBV5-1 and TRBJ2-2; D gene ambiguous. V lost 1 base, J lost 4 bases, and 2 bases lay in between. CDR3 length: 12 residues. The germline V gene encodes CDR1 SGHRS and CDR2 YFSETQ. CDR3 amino acids: CASSLFTGELFF. Written as DNA, the CDR3 is TGCGCCAGCAGCTTGTTCACCGGGGAGCTGTTTTTT.

This chain connects TRBV5-1 to TRBJ2-1, with no clear D. This CDR3 contains 13 residues. V lost 4 bases to trimming and J lost 3 bases, with 8 bases between them. The germline CDR1 and CDR2 sequences are SGHRS and YFSETQ. For the CDR3, the DNA is TGCGCCAGCAGCAAGACGCACTACAATGAGCAGTTCTTC. Translating it yields CASSKTHYNEQFF.

The rearrangement uses TRBV5-1 and TRBJ2-2; 10 bases agree with TRBD2. Trimming took 2 bases from V and 4 from J; bases not matched to a gene: 8. The CDR3 is made up of 17 amino acids. CDR1 and CDR2 from the germline V gene are SGHRS and YFSETQ. In nucleotides, the CDR3 is TGCGCCAGCAGCTTATCCCTAGCGGGAGTGGGCACCGGGGAGCTGTTTTTT. Its protein is CASSLSLAGVGTGELFF.